This T cell receptor beta chain comes out of a study of blood T cell repertoires in COVID-19. Study background: Acute and convalescent COVID-19 specimens originated in the United States, Italy and Spain. T cells, B-cell-depleted T cells, or PBMCs provided the cDNA or gDNA that served as material.

Germline values: CDR1 SGHDT, CDR2 YYEEEE. Trimming left V 1 base short and J 0 bases short, with 11 bases between. The CDR3 is made up of 16 amino acids. Under the authors' procedure: Reference gene primers were amplified, and this amplification served to estimate nucleated cell counts. The repertoire was sequenced with immunoSEQ multiplex PCR; TCRdb's copy has only in-frame clones and lacks some. V and J calls and clone size are as listed in that table; D and trimming were resolved from the DNA. The sample has 200,000 to 300,000 clones, almost 85% seen once. The V and J genes are TRBV5-6 and TRBJ1-5; D may be TRBD1 (6 bases). Sequenced material: peripheral blood. The clonotype comes from a man between 45 and 60 years old with acute or convalescent COVID-19. The DNA of the CDR3 is TGTGCCAGCAGCTTGAGGACAGACCATAGCAATCAGCCCCAGCATTTT. This encodes CASSLRTDHSNQPQHF.